These 9 T cell receptor beta chains originate from one sample sequenced in a study of response to subunit inactivated influenza vaccine. TCRdb analysed the RT-PCR reads with MiXCR anew, one entry per CDR3 protein. The sample holds around 850,000 distinct CDR3 sequences, around 20% seen once. The sample in question was PBMCs from blood, obtained roughly 5 days after vaccination. Every receptor here comes from a man aged 50-59 years who received an inactivated influenza vaccine.

This clonotype was detected many times. J is TRBJ2-3 and V is TRBV11-2; the D is unclear. V gave up 4 bases and J gave up 6 bases, with 8 bases separating them. CDR1 is SGHAT and CDR2 is FQNNGV in the germline V gene. The CDR3 extends over 12 amino acids. CDR3 DNA: TGTGCCAGCAGCTCGACCTTGGATACGCAGTATTTT. Its protein is CASSSTLDTQYF. Complete variable domain (other parts from reference TRBV11-2 and TRBJ2-3): EAGVAQSPRYKIIEKRQSVAFWCNPISGHATLYWYQQILGQGPKLLIQFQNNGVVDDSQLPKDRFSAERLKGVDSTLKIQPAKLEDSAVYLCASSSTLDTQYFGPGTRLTVL.

This clonotype occurred a few times. The chain links TRBV29-1 to TRBJ1-4, with TRBD1 as a possible D gene (6 bases). Trimming stripped 7 bases from V and 5 bases from J, with 14 bases between. This CDR3 has 13 residues. Germline CDR1 SQVTM, CDR2 ANQGSEA. CDR3 coding DNA: TGCAGCGCCAGCGGACAGTGGAATGAAAAACTGTTTTTT. Protein product: CSASGQWNEKLFF.

The chain recombines TRBV6-5 with TRBJ1-2; D may be TRBD1 (6 bases). Trimming took 2 bases from V and 4 from J, leaving 8 bases between them. This CDR3 region has 13 residues. CDR1 MNHEY and CDR2 SVGAGI come from the germline V gene. The CDR3 DNA reads as TGTGCCAGCAGTTACGGGGGCCCCTATGGCTACACCTTC. It is translated as CASSYGGPYGYTF.

Of note for this clonotype: The missing conserved phenylalanine or tryptophan at the end of this CDR3 makes a read error likely. V usage is TRBV7-9 and J usage is TRBJ2-1, with 9 nucleotides matching TRBD2. Germline V gene lookup returns CDR1 SEHNR and CDR2 FQNEAQ (reference sequence). Trimming at V came to 7 bases and at J to 7 bases, leaving 11 bases not matched to a gene. The CDR3 covers 15 residues. The CDR3 region is CASTIAGAVDNEQFL. DNA for the CDR3: TGTGCCAGCACCATAGCGGGGGCGGTGGATAATGAGCAGTTCTTA.

V is TRBV4-2 and J is TRBJ2-5, with D possibly being TRBD1 (5 bases). This CDR3 has 15 residues. Trimming pared 3 bases from V and 2 bases from J, leaving 13 bases between. Germline V gives CDR1 LGHNA, CDR2 YNFKEQ. CDR3 DNA sequence: TGTGCCAGCAGCCAGCTCAGGGTGGAACAAGAGACCCAGTACTTC. This sequence encodes CASSQLRVEQETQYF.

The CDR3 loop is CSATGTRFYEQYF. The CDR3 coding sequence is TGCAGTGCTACCGGGACTAGATTCTACGAGCAGTACTTC. The chain uses TRBV20-1 and TRBJ2-7; 8 nucleotides align to TRBD2. V lost 4 bases and J lost 3; bases outside the gene matches: 5. Germline V gene data show CDR1 as DFQATT and CDR2 as SNEGSKA (reference sequence). The CDR3 extends over 13 amino acids.

This chain uses TRBV4-2 with TRBJ1-1; perhaps TRBD1 as D (6 bases). V was cut by 3 bases and J by 5 bases, with 19 bases left in between. The CDR3 has 16 residues. CDR1 and CDR2 from the germline V gene are LGHNA and YNFKEQ. The chain's CDR3 is CASSHEGVTSRTEAFF. CDR3 nucleotide sequence: TGTGCCAGCAGCCACGAGGGGGTGACCTCAAGGACTGAAGCTTTCTTT.

This clonotype showed up just a few times. The chain has TRBV28 and TRBJ1-2, with 10 bases matching TRBD1. Germline CDR1 reads MDHEN; CDR2 reads SYDVKM. V was pared by 5 bases and J by 4 bases, with 4 bases of the junction left unmatched. This CDR3 is built from 14 residues. The CDR3 is CASSTGQGSYGYTF. CDR3 DNA sequence: TGTGCCAGCAGTACGGGACAGGGGAGCTATGGCTACACCTTC.

The V call is TRBV6-2 or TRBV6-3, the J call TRBJ2-7; D perhaps matches TRBD1 (5 bases). This CDR3 region has 12 residues. The germline V gene has CDR1 MNHEY and CDR2 SVGEGT. V was shortened by 2 bases and J by 7 bases, with 9 bases between the two germline ends. The CDR3: CASSYVQGEQYF. Written as DNA, the CDR3 is TGTGCCAGCAGTTACGTTCAGGGTGAGCAGTACTTC.